This T cell receptor (beta chain) emerged from a study of cytotoxic CD8 clonotypes in ibrutinib-treated CLL. Study context: Response sampling came at median 12 months of treatment, ranging roughly 6 to 36 months.

This table comes from immunoSEQ multiplex PCR, and its TCRdb copy is limited to in-frame clones, with some not included. The sample yields about 17,000 clones, approximately 61% seen once. Study-wide findings and caveats: Rising at ibrutinib response, clonality subsequently fell back toward baseline at progression.

The germline V gene has CDR1 MDHEN and CDR2 SYDVKM. After removal of 2 bases from V and 3 bases from J, the junction contained 11 bases not matched to a gene. The CDR3 is made up of 18 amino acids. As regards this clone: Its matching antigen is unknown.

The chain joins TRBV28 to TRBJ1-5, with TRBD1 matching over 9 bases. The sample consisted of PBMCs, taken after 12 months of ibrutinib treatment. The clonotype was recovered from a human donor with chronic lymphocytic leukemia. The CDR3 sequence: CASSLTSYDRGDNQPQHF. In nucleotides, the CDR3 is TGTGCCAGCAGTTTAACCTCCTATGACAGGGGGGACAATCAGCCCCAGCATTTT.